A selection of T cell receptor beta chains follows, all from one sample in a study of T cells after posttransplantation cyclophosphamide. Repertoires were generated with immunoSEQ multiplex PCR, while TCRdb's copy carries only in-frame clones and drops some. The sample contains more than 35,000 clones, none occurring once; roughly 2.5% lies in the top ten. Source material: PBMCs. The receptors derive from a man aged 50 to 60 in good health, CMV-negative, and a related stem cell transplant donor. The CDR3 runs from the conserved cysteine through the conserved F or W. D genes are given only for firm matches. Where a row states a size, it is once, few, many or the class of an expanded clone; other rows omit it.

cdr3_aa | cdr3_nt | j_call | v_call | clone_size | d_call
CASSTPDRGRETQYF | TGTGCCAGCAGCACGCCGGACAGGGGGCGGGAGACCCAGTACTTC | TRBJ2-5 | TRBV7-2 | many | TRBD1
CASSFTGPQDEQYF | TGTGCCAGCAGCTTTACAGGGCCCCAGGACGAGCAGTACTTC | TRBJ2-7 | TRBV7-9 | many | .
CAGKGGGGYNEQFF | TGTGCGGGGAAGGGGGGGGGCGGTTACAATGAGCAGTTCTTC | TRBJ2-1 | TRBV5-4 | many | .
CASSPGQGPYNEQFF | TGTGCCAGCAGTCCCGGACAGGGACCCTACAATGAGCAGTTCTTC | TRBJ2-1 | TRBV27 | . | TRBD1
CASRRGSDSTREQFF | TGTGCCAGCAGACGTGGGAGTGACTCCACCAGGGAGCAGTTCTTC | TRBJ2-1 | TRBV27 | many | .
CASSVAVGGRTGELFF | TGTGCCAGCAGCGTAGCAGTGGGGGGGCGCACCGGGGAGCTGTTTTTT | TRBJ2-2 | TRBV9 | many | .
CSAPRVHEQFF | TGCAGTGCTCCCAGGGTACATGAGCAGTTCTTC | TRBJ2-1 | TRBV20-1 | . | .
CASSWGGGGAHNEQFF | TGCGCCAGCAGCTGGGGTGGCGGGGGGGCCCACAATGAGCAGTTCTTC | TRBJ2-1 | TRBV5-1 | many | TRBD2
CASSLAAASGGTEQFF | TGTGCCAGCAGCTTGGCGGCGGCTAGCGGGGGGACAGAGCAGTTCTTC | TRBJ2-1 | TRBV5-4 | few | TRBD2
CASSVRGRSYEQYF | TGTGCCAGCAGTGTTCGGGGGAGGTCCTACGAGCAGTACTTC | TRBJ2-7 | TRBV6-1 | few | .
CASSQGGTVLYGYTF | TGCGCCAGCAGCCAGGGCGGGACAGTCTTATATGGCTACACCTTC | TRBJ1-2 | TRBV4-1 | many | TRBD1
CAWSGGGRYGYTF | TGTGCCTGGAGTGGGGGGGGACGTTATGGCTACACCTTC | TRBJ1-2 | TRBV30 | many | .
CAWSYSNHEKLFF | TGTGCCTGGAGCTACAGCAACCATGAAAAACTGTTTTTT | TRBJ1-4 | TRBV30 | many | .
CASSESIQGVYGYTF | TGTGCCAGCAGTGAGTCCATACAGGGTGTCTATGGCTACACCTTC | TRBJ1-2 | TRBV25-1 | few | .
CASSEAAGESNQPQHF | TGTGCCAGCAGTGAGGCGGCAGGGGAGAGCAATCAGCCCCAGCATTTT | TRBJ1-5 | TRBV6-1 | many | .
CASSLRGNYGYTF | TGTGCCAGCAGCTTAAGGGGGAACTATGGCTACACCTTC | TRBJ1-2 | TRBV7-2 | many | .
CASSEARGLSTGELFF | TGTGCCAGCAGTGAAGCAAGGGGGCTAAGCACCGGGGAGCTGTTTTTT | TRBJ2-2 | TRBV6-1 | . | TRBD1
CASSIQDIYGYTF | TGTGCCAGTAGTATACAGGACATCTATGGCTACACCTTC | TRBJ1-2 | TRBV19 | many | .
CASSLALSNEQYF | TGTGCCAGCAGTTTAGCGCTGTCGAACGAGCAGTACTTC | TRBJ2-7 | TRBV27 | few | .
CASSGSSGGSTDTQYF | TGTGCCAGCAGCGGCTCTAGCGGGGGGTCCACAGATACGCAGTATTTT | TRBJ2-3 | TRBV9 | . | TRBD2
CASSPPAGMNTEAFF | TGTGCCAGCTCACCCCCCGCAGGGATGAACACTGAAGCTTTCTTT | TRBJ1-1 | TRBV18 | many | .
CASSLRETEAFF | TGTGCCAGCAGCCTCAGGGAAACTGAAGCTTTCTTT | TRBJ1-1 | TRBV9 | many | .
CASRPGTGQNQPQHF | TGTGCCAGCAGGCCAGGGACAGGGCAAAATCAGCCCCAGCATTTT | TRBJ1-5 | TRBV6-5 | many | TRBD1
CASSASRDRGNQPQHF | TGTGCCAGCAGCGCCTCCCGGGACAGGGGTAATCAGCCCCAGCATTTT | TRBJ1-5 | TRBV9 | many | TRBD1
CASSYRRGEYNEQFF | TGTGCCAGCAGTTATCGCCGCGGGGAGTACAATGAGCAGTTCTTC | TRBJ2-1 | TRBV11-3 | few | .
CASSPGQGGSYEQYF | TGTGCCAGCTCACCGGGACAGGGTGGCTCCTACGAGCAGTACTTC | TRBJ2-7 | TRBV18 | many | TRBD1
CASSFTGVSGELFF | TGTGCCAGCAGCTTTACAGGGGTGAGCGGGGAGCTGTTTTTT | TRBJ2-2 | TRBV7-2 | many | TRBD1
CASSFGEGSNEQFF | TGTGCCAGCAGCTTCGGTGAGGGTTCCAATGAGCAGTTCTTC | TRBJ2-1 | TRBV11-3 | many | .
CASSLSGANTDTQYF | TGTGCCAGCAGCTTATCAGGGGCCAACACAGATACGCAGTATTTT | TRBJ2-3 | TRBV11-2 | . | .
CATKYGTGSNEQFF | TGTGCCACCAAGTACGGGACAGGGTCCAATGAGCAGTTCTTC | TRBJ2-1 | TRBV7-2 | many | TRBD1
CASTQGAIQYF | TGTGCCAGCACCCAGGGGGCCATTCAGTACTTC | TRBJ2-4 | TRBV6-5 | many | TRBD1
CASSSHPDRAYGYTF | TGTGCCAGCAGTTCACACCCGGACAGGGCCTATGGCTACACCTTC | TRBJ1-2 | TRBV27 | many | TRBD1
CAWKLAGVETGELFF | TGTGCCTGGAAATTAGCGGGAGTCGAGACCGGGGAGCTGTTTTTT | TRBJ2-2 | TRBV30 | few | TRBD2
CAWSVSGLREQFF | TGTGCCTGGAGTGTTAGTGGTCTCAGGGAGCAGTTCTTC | TRBJ2-1 | TRBV30 | . | .
CASSLQSNQPQHF | TGTGCCAGCAGCCTACAGAGCAATCAGCCCCAGCATTTT | TRBJ1-5 | TRBV11-2 | many | .
CSPRRDNEQFF | TGCAGTCCCCGTCGGGACAATGAGCAGTTCTTC | TRBJ2-1 | TRBV20-1 | few | .
CASSLALAVMITDTQYF | TGTGCCAGCAGCTTAGCGCTAGCCGTCATGATTACAGATACGCAGTATTTT | TRBJ2-3 | TRBV7-9 | many | .
CASSFYRQETQYF | TGTGCCAGCAGCTTTTACAGGCAAGAGACCCAGTACTTC | TRBJ2-5 | TRBV11-1 | . | .
CASSLGRGRTEAFF | TGTGCCAGCAGCTTAGGCAGGGGTCGCACTGAAGCTTTCTTT | TRBJ1-1 | TRBV7-9 | many | .
CASSLDRVPDTQYF | TGTGCCAGCAGCCTGGACAGGGTCCCAGATACGCAGTATTTT | TRBJ2-3 | TRBV7-2 | many | TRBD1
CASGRTGGGFGYTF | TGTGCTAGTGGTCGGACAGGGGGCGGCTTTGGCTACACCTTC | TRBJ1-2 | TRBV12-5 | few | TRBD1
CASSDREGGPFNYGYTF | TGTGCCAGCAGCGACAGGGAGGGAGGGCCTTTTAACTATGGCTACACCTTC | TRBJ1-2 | TRBV9 | few | .
CASSHHTGYEQYF | TGCGCCAGCAGCCATCATACAGGCTACGAGCAGTACTTC | TRBJ2-7 | TRBV5-1 | many | .
CASSPWDSPAEGYTF | TGTGCCAGCAGCCCATGGGACAGCCCCGCGGAAGGCTACACCTTC | TRBJ1-2 | TRBV7-9 | many | TRBD1
CASSPGAGDSYEQYF | TGTGCCAGCAGTCCAGGGGCAGGGGACTCCTACGAGCAGTACTTC | TRBJ2-7 | TRBV11-2 | many | .
CASIRDRSQETQYF | TGTGCCAGCATTCGAGACAGGTCCCAAGAGACCCAGTACTTC | TRBJ2-5 | TRBV6-1 | many | .
CASSIEGRDYAYSNQPQHF | TGTGCCAGTAGTATTGAGGGCAGGGACTATGCCTATAGCAATCAGCCCCAGCATTTT | TRBJ1-5 | TRBV19 | many | .
CASSPQGGNSYEQYF | TGTGCCAGCAGCCCCCAGGGTGGAAACTCCTACGAGCAGTACTTC | TRBJ2-7 | TRBV7-3 | many | .
CASSPPHQGARNTIYF | TGTGCCAGCTCACCACCCCATCAGGGGGCGAGAAACACCATATATTTT | TRBJ1-3 | TRBV18 | many | TRBD1
CASQDGGTLVEAFF | TGCGCCAGCCAGGATGGGGGGACTTTGGTTGAAGCTTTCTTT | TRBJ1-1 | TRBV5-1 | . | .
CASSQGPTYNEQFF | TGTGCCAGCAGTCAGGGGCCAACCTACAATGAGCAGTTCTTC | TRBJ2-1 | TRBV6-1 | few | .
CAWRGGLYYNSPLHF | TGTGCCTGGAGGGGGGGACTTTACTATAATTCACCCCTTCACTTT | TRBJ1-6 | TRBV30 | . | .
CAISEGTGGSYEQYF | TGTGCCATCAGTGAAGGGACAGGGGGCTCCTACGAGCAGTACTTC | TRBJ2-7 | TRBV10-3 | many | TRBD1
CASSEGTRTGELFF | TGTGCCAGCAGTGAAGGGACACGCACCGGGGAGCTGTTTTTT | TRBJ2-2 | TRBV25-1 | many | .
CASSYIHGYTF | TGTGCCAGCAGTTACATCCATGGCTACACCTTC | TRBJ1-2 | TRBV28 | many | .
CASTPGTGVNEQFF | TGCGCCAGCACCCCCGGGACAGGGGTCAATGAGCAGTTCTTC | TRBJ2-1 | TRBV5-1 | many | TRBD1
CASSLGGGSYNEQFF | TGTGCCAGCAGCTTAGGAGGGGGCTCTTACAATGAGCAGTTCTTC | TRBJ2-1 | TRBV13 | many | TRBD1
CASSESPHRGGEAFF | TGCGCCAGCAGTGAGTCGCCCCACAGGGGTGGTGAAGCTTTCTTT | TRBJ1-1 | TRBV10-2 | many | TRBD1
CASSEGTARGGAEAFF | TGTGCCAGCAGTGAAGGGACGGCCAGAGGAGGGGCTGAAGCTTTCTTT | TRBJ1-1 | TRBV2 | many | .